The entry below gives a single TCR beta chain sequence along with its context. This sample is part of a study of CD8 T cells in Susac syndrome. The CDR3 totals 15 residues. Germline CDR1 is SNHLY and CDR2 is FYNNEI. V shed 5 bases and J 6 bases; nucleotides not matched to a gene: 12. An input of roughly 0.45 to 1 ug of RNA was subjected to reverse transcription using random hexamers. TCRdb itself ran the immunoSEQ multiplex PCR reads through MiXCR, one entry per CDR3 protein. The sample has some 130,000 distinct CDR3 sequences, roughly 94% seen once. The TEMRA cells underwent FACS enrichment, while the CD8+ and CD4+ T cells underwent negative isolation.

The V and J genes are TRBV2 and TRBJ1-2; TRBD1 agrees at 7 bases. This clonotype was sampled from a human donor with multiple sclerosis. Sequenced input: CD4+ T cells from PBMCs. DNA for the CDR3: TGTGCCAGCAGTTTAAGGCCCTCTACAGGGGATGGCTACACCTTC. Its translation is CASSLRPSTGDGYTF.